The T cell receptor beta chain under discussion was sequenced for a study of cytomegalovirus exposure and HLA in healthy donors. Whole-study results and caveats: In a later analysis, compared with equally common non-associated chains, HLA-associated beta chains were more expanded.

Researchers ran the PCR with 60 Vbeta and 13 Jbeta primers. Sequencing was performed with immunoSEQ multiplex PCR; in TCRdb, only in-frame clones are kept and a portion is missing. The table shows about 99,000 clones, with about 80% occurring only once. The CDR3 extends over 17 amino acids. Germline assignment: CDR1 LNHNV and CDR2 YYDKDF (reference sequence). V shed 3 bases and J 5 bases; nucleotides not matched to a gene: 10. As concerns this clone: Its matching antigen is unknown.

This receptor was taken from a man aged 40-50 years in good health and CMV-seronegative. The sequenced sample was PBMCs. The chain carries TRBV15 and TRBJ1-6, with 7 bases aligning to TRBD1. The CDR3 nucleotides are TGTGCCACCAGCAGTGGGAGGACAGGCCCCAATAATTCACCCCTCCACTTT. The encoded protein is CATSSGRTGPNNSPLHF.